This T cell receptor (beta chain) emerged from a study of CD8+ T cells in alopecia areata. The investigators collected lesional scalp punch biopsies and peripheral blood from alopecia areata patients. Sorted out of PBMCs were CD4+ T cells and CD8+ T cells. With respect to this clone: Its antigen is unidentified.

Extracted RNA was reverse transcribed, and the resulting cDNA served as sequencing template. Profiling relied on immunoSEQ multiplex PCR, and the TCRdb table lists in-frame clones only, not all of them. The sample holds 200,000 to 250,000 clones, roughly two thirds seen once. Study conclusions and caveats: Sequence data from scalp samples additionally include resident alphabeta T cells of normal skin.

Sequenced here: CD4+ T cells sorted from blood, sampled at week 0. The receptor was derived from a human donor with alopecia areata.

The CDR3 loop reads CASSQPTGNYGYTF. The DNA for the CDR3 is TGCGCCAGCAGCCAACCGACAGGGAACTATGGCTACACCTTC. The V call is TRBV4-1, the J call TRBJ1-2; TRBD1 matches 7 bases. V shed 2 bases, J shed 2 bases, and the junction held 2 bases outside the gene matches. The CDR3 runs 14 residues. In germline, CDR1 is MGHRA, CDR2 YSYEKL.